This T cell receptor beta chain emerged from a study of blood T cell repertoires in COVID-19. Whole-study context: Sample material is recorded as cDNA or gDNA derived from T cells, B-cell-depleted T cells, or PBMCs.

Germline CDR1 reads LNHDA; CDR2 reads SQIVND (reference sequence). The CDR3 has 18 residues. After removal of 3 bases from V and 4 bases from J, the junction contained 12 bases not matched to a gene. In the original analysis: From reference gene primer amplification, estimates of nucleated cell counts were derived. The table came from immunoSEQ multiplex PCR; TCRdb's copy has only in-frame clones and leaves some out. V, J and clone size reflect that table, while D and trimming were determined from the DNA. The data show more than 250,000 clones, over 70% seen once. The TCR sequence derives from a woman between 50 and 59 years old with acute or convalescent COVID-19. Sequenced material: peripheral blood. This chain connects TRBV19 to TRBJ2-2; 9 nucleotides align to TRBD1. The CDR3 nucleotides read TGTGCCAGTAGTATCCCGGGACAGGGACTTAAGGGCACCGGGGAGCTGTTTTTT. Encoded protein: CASSIPGQGLKGTGELFF.